This TCR beta chain was retrieved from a study of T cells in Graves' hyperthyroidism and ophthalmopathy (dated by TCRdb to the late 2010s). In the study overall: Peripheral blood was collected at initial diagnosis, before any treatment. The paper describes TCR Vbeta CDR3 sequencing of more than 120 peripheral blood samples, made up of 43 ophthalmopathy patients, approximately 76 hyperthyroidism patients and roughly 17 progressor patients. The approximately 95 discovery patients were divided at random into training and test sets in a 7:3 ratio. Once sampling was done, hyperthyroidism patients were given methimazole at a starting dose of 30 mg daily, whereas ophthalmopathy patients were given high-dose intravenous methylprednisolone. TCR V-J signatures able to tell the groups apart were searched for in a discovery cohort of 90 to 100 patients, of whom over 40 had Graves' ophthalmopathy and roughly 57 had stable Graves' hyperthyroidism. Prospective prediction of ophthalmopathy was tested in an independent validation cohort consisting of fewer than 20 hyperthyroidism patients and around 16 patients who later progressed to ophthalmopathy. The study also compared thyroid tissue and blood T-cell repertoires from 6 or 7 Graves' hyperthyroidism patients. What the work shows at the level of the full study, not this receptor alone: Sample size was not statistically predetermined, and blinding of investigators to group allocation was not performed. In validation, the model predicted progression to ophthalmopathy a median of 6.5 months before onset, with 70% to 71% sensitivity and about 75% specificity. Most expanded thyroid clonotypes (frequency above 0.001) were also detected in blood, a finding suggesting that blood repertoires may reflect thyroid immune responses. Ophthalmopathy was separated from stable hyperthyroidism by a 13 V-J signature model, with just over 85% sensitivity and roughly 81% specificity obtained in cross-validation and 80%/75% obtained in testing.

A note on this clonotype: Its binding antigen is unknown. No base qualities exist here, and no much larger clone lies one base off it.

The TCR beta CDR3 regions were amplified from RNA transcripts. The first round of RT-PCR for the TCR CDR3 was performed with the HTBI primer set and the Qiagen OneStep RT-PCR kit. Libraries were constructed in a second round of multiplex PCR, after which size selection and purification were performed. Sequencing of the libraries was done on an Illumina HiSeq2000 using paired-end 100 bp reads. The authors' pipeline ran thus. Raw data were processed with SOAPnuke, discarding reads with adapters, uncalled bases, mean Phred below 15, or no exact constant-primer or identifier match. High-quality paired reads were merged with COPE v1.2.5, and unique nucleotide sequences were defined as clonotypes. MiTCR v1.1 was used to align clonotypes to the IMGT TRBV, TRBD and TRBJ reference segments. Analysis was restricted to V-J combinations with a frequency above 0.0001, which covered 99.2% of repertoires. A TCS score was defined as the ratio of F50 (clonal expansion) to E x V (chaos), with BLOSUM62-based TCRdist applied between CDR3 peptides within each V-J. Welch's t-statistics and random forest reduced some 510 V-J features to around 14, which were used in a naive Bayes classifier (R e1071). TCRdb applied fastp at Q25 and MiXCR to the public reads, then kept only in-frame beta chains. Every CDR3 protein is listed once, alongside the most common genes and DNA of its rows. TCRdb, not the authors, supplied the V and J calls. The table for this sample lists approximately 350,000 distinct CDR3 sequences; about 15% of them were counted only once. The ten largest account for about 20% of the sample.

In the ophthalmopathy patients, disease was moderately to severely active, with a Clinical Activity Score of 3 or more, a NOSPECS grade of 4 or more, and a duration of less than 3 months. The study excluded patients with uncontrolled infections, other autoimmune diseases, pregnancy or lactation. Diagnoses were established on the basis of clinical symptoms, serum thyroxine and TRAb, thyroid ultrasound, and orbital computed tomography. Ficoll-Paque density gradient centrifugation was used to isolate PBMCs from about 10 ml of fresh peripheral blood. Trizol reagent was used to extract total RNA, and RNA quality was then checked on an Agilent 2100 Bioanalyzer. The clonotype comes from an older woman with Graves' ophthalmopathy. Sequencing was performed on blood.

Here is the DNA: TGTGCCAGTAGCACAGGGGCGCTGGACGAAAAACTGTTTTTT. Translated, it reads CASSTGALDEKLFF. This chain is built from TRBV19 and TRBJ1-4; 7 bases in the middle match TRBD1. The germline V gene (reference sequence) supplies CDR1 LNHDA and CDR2 SQIVND. Trimming removed 6 bases from V and 8 bases from J; the gene matches leave 9 bases unexplained. The CDR3 numbers 14 residues from cysteine through phenylalanine. Kept here is only the CDR3 DNA, which spans 42 bases and is read in frame from base 1.